Below, 18 T cell receptor beta chains from the same sample are listed, as sequenced in a study of STAT3 mutations in large granular lymphocyte leukemia. Overall study findings and caveats: In T-cell large granular lymphocyte leukemia, about half of patients showed multiple immunodominant subclonotypes.

Their specific antigens are unknown. Repertoires were generated with immunoSEQ multiplex PCR, while TCRdb's copy carries only in-frame clones and drops some. Of roughly 13,000 clones listed, more than 75% are singletons. Sequenced material: peripheral blood mononuclear cells. Receptors were obtained from a man aged 35 to 55 with T-cell large granular lymphocyte leukemia. Some clones in this sample may be carry-over from other donors' samples.

The chain joins TRBV29-1 to TRBJ2-3; D is undetermined. With 4 bases removed from V and 0 bases from J, the gap between germline ends came to 8 bases. The CDR3 sequence is 13 residues long. The germline V gene encodes CDR1 SQVTM and CDR2 ANQGSEA. The DNA of the CDR3 is TGCAGCGTTGGACGGATTAGCACAGATACGCAGTATTTT. It translates to CSVGRISTDTQYF.

V usage is TRBV18 and J usage is TRBJ2-1; D call uncertain. Trimming pared 5 bases from V and 4 bases from J, leaving 15 bases between. This CDR3 has 15 residues. Per germline, CDR1 KGHSH and CDR2 LQKENI. The CDR3 is CASSAGSTGYNEQFF. In DNA, the CDR3 is TGTGCCAGCTCAGCCGGATCGACCGGATACAATGAGCAGTTCTTC.

This chain links TRBV5-4 with TRBJ2-3, with 8 nucleotides matching TRBD2. CDR1 is SGHNT, CDR2 YYREEE, per germline (reference sequence). The CDR3 covers 15 residues. J lost 4 bases, V lost 1 base, and 5 bases had no gene match. CDR3 sequence: CASSLRAGEADTQYF. CDR3 sequence (DNA): TGTGCCAGCAGCTTGAGAGCGGGGGAGGCAGATACGCAGTATTTT.

The rearrangement links TRBV7-9 to TRBJ1-4; D is unclear. The germline V gene encodes CDR1 SEHNR and CDR2 FQNEAQ (reference sequence). V was clipped by 0 bases and J by 7 bases, with 12 bases between them. This CDR3 comprises 15 residues. CDR3 residues: CASSLAETESEKLFF. The CDR3 nucleotides are TGTGCCAGCAGCTTAGCGGAGACCGAGTCTGAAAAACTGTTTTTT.

V usage is TRBV25-1 and J usage is TRBJ2-3, with D perhaps being TRBD1 or TRBD2 (5 bases each). The CDR3 length is 15 residues. V was shortened by 1 base and J by 0 bases, with 8 bases between the two germline ends. The V gene's germline CDR1 is MGHDK and CDR2 SYGVNS. The CDR3 loop is CASSEWGISTDTQYF. The CDR3, as DNA: TGTGCCAGCAGTGAATGGGGGATTAGCACAGATACGCAGTATTTT.

In DNA form, the CDR3 reads TGTGCCAGCAGTACCCCGACTAGCGGGGGGGCAGAGACCCAGTACTTC. It is translated as CASSTPTSGGAETQYF. The chain is built from TRBV6-6 and TRBJ2-5; 14 bases map to TRBD2. The CDR3 is 16 amino acids. CDR1 and CDR2 from the germline V gene are MNHNY and SVGAGI (reference sequence). V was clipped by 5 bases and J by 4 bases; unmatched bases: 6.

The chain has TRBV6-5 and TRBJ1-6; tentative D call: TRBD1 (5 bases). The ends were cut back, 3 bases at V and 10 bases at J, with 10 bases in the middle. In germline, CDR1 is MNHEY, CDR2 SVGAGI. This CDR3 has 13 residues. In nucleotides, the CDR3 is TGTGCCAGCAGTTATGGGACGCAATCACCCCTCCACTTT. This translates into CASSYGTQSPLHF.

The chain carries TRBV7-3 and TRBJ1-1; D might be TRBD1 (5 bases). CDR1 and CDR2 from the germline V gene are SGHTA and FQGTGA. With 5 bases removed from V and 11 bases from J, the gap between germline ends came to 18 bases. The CDR3 length is 13 residues. The CDR3 here is CASSPNPGREAFF. The CDR3 region has the DNA TGTGCCAGCAGCCCCAATCCGGGACGCGAGGCTTTCTTT.

This clone has just one count. The chain uses TRBV9 and TRBJ2-2; no definite D call. The CDR3 consists of 13 residues. Germline lookup yields CDR1 SGDLS and CDR2 YYNGEE. Trimming took off 4 bases at V and 3 bases at J, with 7 bases between the two ends. Written as DNA, the CDR3 is TGTGCCAGCAGCTTCCGGGACACCGGGGAGCTGTTTTTT. It specifies CASSFRDTGELFF.

The chain links TRBV5-1 to TRBJ1-2, with 11 positions matching TRBD1. The CDR3 sequence is 14 residues long. Germline CDR1 and CDR2: SGHRS and YFSETQ. Losses at the gene ends were 4 bases for V and 4 bases for J; bases not matched to a gene: 3. DNA for the CDR3: TGCGCCAGCAGCGAAGGACAGGGGGCCTATGGCTACACCTTC. It yields the protein CASSEGQGAYGYTF.

The CDR3 reads CATSRDDGTDTQYF. CDR3 DNA: TGTGCCACCAGCAGAGACGACGGCACAGATACGCAGTATTTT. This rearrangement joins TRBV15 to TRBJ2-3; D is uncertain. The CDR3 runs to 14 residues. Trimming took off 0 bases at V and 1 base at J, with 5 bases between the two ends. Per the germline V gene, CDR1 is LNHNV and CDR2 is YYDKDF (reference sequence).

The rearrangement links TRBV6-5 to TRBJ2-3, with D tentatively TRBD1 (6 bases). The germline V and J ends were trimmed by 6 bases and 2 bases, with 12 bases remaining between them. Germline V gene data show CDR1 as MNHEY and CDR2 as SVGAGI. There are 14 residues in the CDR3. In nucleotides, the CDR3 is TGTGCCAGCAGGTGGGGACAAAACACAGATACGCAGTATTTT. Translating it yields CASRWGQNTDTQYF.

CDR3 nucleotide sequence: TGTGCCAGCAGTGTAGCGGGAAAAAACACTGAAGCTTTCTTT. This translates into CASSVAGKNTEAFF. V gene TRBV25-1 combines with J gene TRBJ1-1; no reliable D call. Per germline, CDR1 MGHDK and CDR2 SYGVNS. The V gene lost 4 bases and the J gene lost 2 bases, with 11 bases spanning the gap. This CDR3 is built from 14 residues.

V gene TRBV6-6 combines with J gene TRBJ2-7; 8 bases map to TRBD1. The CDR3 spans 15 residues. Looked up from germline, CDR1 is MNHNY and CDR2 is SVGAGI (reference sequence). J gave up 2 bases and V 5 bases, and 8 bases lay outside the gene matches. As DNA, the CDR3 is TGTGCCAGCAGTCACAACAGGGGGTCCCCCTACGAGCAGTACTTC. Its translation: CASSHNRGSPYEQYF.

J is TRBJ1-1 and V is TRBV5-1; D unclear. The CDR3 consists of 12 residues. Trimming pared 3 bases from V and 3 bases from J, leaving 6 bases between. Germline V gives CDR1 SGHRS, CDR2 YFSETQ. CDR3 sequence: CASSSDHTEAFF. In DNA, the CDR3 is TGCGCCAGCAGCTCCGACCACACTGAAGCTTTCTTT.

V and J are TRBV5-1 and TRBJ1-4; D unresolved. The germline gives CDR1 SGHRS, CDR2 YFSETQ. CDR3 length: 13 amino acids. V lost 4 bases and J 5 bases, leaving 9 bases between the germline ends. The CDR3 nucleotides are TGCGCCAGCAGCCTGAGGGAGAATGAAAAACTGTTTTTT. As protein: CASSLRENEKLFF.

The V call is TRBV6-6, the J call TRBJ2-1, with D perhaps TRBD2 (6 bases). V lost 0 bases and J 6 bases, leaving 12 bases between the germline ends. CDR1 is MNHNY and CDR2 is SVGAGI in the germline V gene (reference sequence). This CDR3 region has 15 residues. The CDR3 sequence: CASSYSIGEANEQFF. CDR3 sequence (DNA): TGTGCCAGCAGTTACTCAATCGGGGAGGCCAATGAGCAGTTCTTC.

The chain is built from TRBV4-3 and TRBJ1-2; D is undetermined. Germline V gene lookup returns CDR1 LGHNA and CDR2 YSLEER. Between the trimmed V and J ends, which lost 0 bases and 0 bases, there was a span of 8 bases. There are 15 residues in the CDR3. The CDR3 loop is CASSQEVPANYGYTF. The CDR3 nucleotides are TGCGCCAGCAGCCAAGAGGTCCCAGCTAACTATGGCTACACCTTC.